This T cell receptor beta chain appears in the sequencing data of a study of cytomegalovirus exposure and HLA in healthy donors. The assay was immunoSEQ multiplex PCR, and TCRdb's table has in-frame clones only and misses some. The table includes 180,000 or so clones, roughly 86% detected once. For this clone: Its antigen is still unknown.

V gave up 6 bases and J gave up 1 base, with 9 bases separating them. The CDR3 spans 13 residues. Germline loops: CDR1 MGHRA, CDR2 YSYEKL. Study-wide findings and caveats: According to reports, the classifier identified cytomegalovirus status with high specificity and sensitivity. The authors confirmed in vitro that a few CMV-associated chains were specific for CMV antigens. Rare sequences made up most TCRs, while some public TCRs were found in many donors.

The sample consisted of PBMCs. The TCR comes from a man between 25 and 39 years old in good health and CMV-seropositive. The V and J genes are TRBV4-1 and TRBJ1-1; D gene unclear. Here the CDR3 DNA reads TGCGCCAGCAGTCGAGGGAAGAACACTGAAGCTTTCTTT. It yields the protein CASSRGKNTEAFF.